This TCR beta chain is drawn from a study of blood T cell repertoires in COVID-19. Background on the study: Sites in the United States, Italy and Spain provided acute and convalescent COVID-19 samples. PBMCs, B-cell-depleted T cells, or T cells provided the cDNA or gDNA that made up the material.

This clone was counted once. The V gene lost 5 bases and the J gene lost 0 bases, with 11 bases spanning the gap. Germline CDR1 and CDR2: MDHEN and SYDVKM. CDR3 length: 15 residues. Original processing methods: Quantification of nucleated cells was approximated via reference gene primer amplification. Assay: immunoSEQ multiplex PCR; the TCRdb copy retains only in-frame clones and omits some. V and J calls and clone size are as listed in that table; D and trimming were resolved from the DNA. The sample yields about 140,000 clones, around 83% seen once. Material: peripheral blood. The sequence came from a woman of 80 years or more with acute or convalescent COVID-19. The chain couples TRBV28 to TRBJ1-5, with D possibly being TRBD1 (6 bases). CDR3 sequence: CASSIQGYSNQPQHF. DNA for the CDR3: TGTGCCAGCAGTATCCAGGGGTATAGCAATCAGCCCCAGCATTTT.